This record concerns one T cell receptor beta chain sequence. Data came from immunoSEQ multiplex PCR; TCRdb stores just in-frame clones and leaves some out. The sample shows about 500,000 clones, about 80% of them seen only once. The data derive from a study of shared T cell receptors in the human thymus. The CDR3 is 15 residues long. Per germline, CDR1 SGDLS and CDR2 YYNGEE. Trimming removed 3 bases from V and 6 bases from J; junction bases left unmatched: 6. These same records also appear under a second study, on human thymus T cells. Per that study: Healthy Finnish infants having corrective surgery for congenital heart defects served as donors. In thymic and blood repertoires alike, V and J usage looked biased.

The origin of this receptor is a boy under three years old with a congenital heart defect. The sample taken for sequencing was thymocytes. The V call is TRBV9, the J call TRBJ2-1; 10 bases map to TRBD2. The CDR3 reads CASSAIAGGVNEQFF. CDR3 DNA sequence: TGTGCCAGCAGCGCTATAGCGGGAGGTGTCAATGAGCAGTTCTTC.